The rows below give T cell receptor beta chains drawn from one sample of a study of blood T cell repertoires in COVID-19. Measured with immunoSEQ multiplex PCR; TCRdb has only the in-frame clones, and not every one. The table lists about 140,000 clones, about 82% of them singletons, with around 8.5% in the top ten. The sequenced material came from peripheral blood. The receptors were sampled from a woman in her fifties or sixties with acute or convalescent COVID-19. Each CDR3 is given with its conserved first and last residue. A D gene is named only where the DNA matches it firmly. Only some rows state a clone size, as once, few, many or a class for expanded clones.

11,-,-,TRBJ2-1,TRBV5-4,TGTGCCAGCACCGAGTACAATGAGCAGTTCTTC,CASTEYNEQFF
14,-,TRBD1,TRBJ1-2,TRBV5-4,TGTGCCAGCAGACCCCACGGGACAGGTTATGGCTACACCTTC,CASRPHGTGYGYTF
15,-,-,TRBJ1-5,TRBV7-2,TGTGCCAGCAGCTTAGAAACAGGCGGCAATCAGCCCCAGCATTTT,CASSLETGGNQPQHF
17,-,TRBD1,TRBJ2-5,TRBV9,TGTGCCAGCAGCGTAGCCGGGGACAGGGGAAGGCAAGAGACCCAGTACTTC,CASSVAGDRGRQETQYF
15,-,-,TRBJ1-6,TRBV11-2,TGTGCCAGCAGCTTAGTGGCAGGATTACATTCACCCCTCCACTTT,CASSLVAGLHSPLHF
17,-,TRBD2,TRBJ2-3,TRBV3-1/TRBV3-2,TGTGCCAGCAGCCAAGATCGACTAGCGGGGGCCTCAGATACGCAGTATTTT,CASSQDRLAGASDTQYF
13,-,-,TRBJ1-4,TRBV28,TGTGCCAGTGCAGGACAGTTTAATGAAAAACTGTTTTTT,CASAGQFNEKLFF
20,once,TRBD2,TRBJ2-4,TRBV4-2,TGTGCCAGCAGCCAAGGGTGGCGGGGTAGCGGGCAGGTAGCCAAAAACATTCAGTACTTC,CASSQGWRGSGQVAKNIQYF
13,few,-,TRBJ1-5,TRBV10-1,TGCGCCAGCAGTGAAGGGGCCAATCAGCCCCAGCATTTT,CASSEGANQPQHF
13,-,TRBD2,TRBJ2-5,TRBV6-5,TGTGCCGCGCAGCGGGGGCCCCAAGAGACCCAGTACTTC,CAAQRGPQETQYF
16,-,-,TRBJ1-1,TRBV11-3,TGTGCCAGCAGCCCCCGGGGGGGGAGGCTGAACACTGAAGCTTTCTTT,CASSPRGGRLNTEAFF
16,-,-,TRBJ2-3,TRBV15,TGTGCCACCAGCCCACTGTTAGGAGGGAGTACAGATACGCAGTATTTT,CATSPLLGGSTDTQYF
15,-,TRBD2,TRBJ2-7,TRBV3-1/TRBV3-2,TGTGCCAGCAGCCCCCCGGGACTATCCAATTACGAGCAGTACTTC,CASSPPGLSNYEQYF
13,-,-,TRBJ2-7,TRBV5-8,TGTGCCAGCAGCTCTACAGGGTTGGACGAGCAGTACTTC,CASSSTGLDEQYF
20,-,TRBD2,TRBJ2-3,TRBV4-2,TGTGCCAGCAGCCAAGGCCCCGGGGTAGCGGGGGCCCCTAGCACAGATACGCAGTATTTT,CASSQGPGVAGAPSTDTQYF
14,-,-,TRBJ2-1,TRBV6-5,TGTGCCAGCACCGAGGGACGGGAGTACAATGAGCAGTTCTTC,CASTEGREYNEQFF
15,-,-,TRBJ1-4,TRBV19,TGTGCCAGTAGTATACCCGGACAGCGGGGAGGAAAACTGTTTTTT,CASSIPGQRGGKLFF
16,-,TRBD1,TRBJ2-5,TRBV10-3,TGTGCCATCAGCGGGGGGAGAACAGGGGGCGAAGAGACCCAGTACTTC,CAISGGRTGGEETQYF
16,-,-,TRBJ2-3,TRBV27,TGTGCCAGCAGTTTCCGGGGAGTCGAGGGCACAGATACGCAGTATTTT,CASSFRGVEGTDTQYF
13,-,TRBD1,TRBJ1-4,TRBV6-5,TGTGCCAGCAGTAACATACAGGGGAGGCAACTGTTTTTT,CASSNIQGRQLFF
14,-,-,TRBJ1-5,TRBV28,TGTGCCAGCAGCCTACCCCAACAGAATCAGCCCCAGCATTTT,CASSLPQQNQPQHF
14,-,-,TRBJ2-1,TRBV5-4,TGTGCCAGCAGCCCCCAGGGGACCTACAATGAGCAGTTCTTC,CASSPQGTYNEQFF
17,-,TRBD2,TRBJ2-5,TRBV4-2,TGTGCCAGCAGCCCGGGGGGGACTAGCGGGGTTTGGGAGACCCAGTACTTC,CASSPGGTSGVWETQYF
14,-,TRBD1,TRBJ2-1,TRBV9,TGTGCCAGCAGCCCCCGAACAGGGGGCAATGAGCAGTTCTTC,CASSPRTGGNEQFF
11,many,-,TRBJ2-7,TRBV20-1,TGCAGTGCTAGCTCAGGCCACGAGCAGTACTTC,CSASSGHEQYF
13,once,TRBD1,TRBJ2-7,TRBV19,TGTGCCAGTAGTCGGGACAGGGCATACGAGCAGTACTTC,CASSRDRAYEQYF
12,once,-,TRBJ1-3,TRBV28,TGTGCCAGCAGATCCCCGGGAAACACCATATATTTT,CASRSPGNTIYF
15,-,TRBD2,TRBJ2-1,TRBV7-3,TGTGCCAGCAGCCTTAGCGGGGGGGCCCGTAATGAGCAGTTCTTC,CASSLSGGARNEQFF
12,-,-,TRBJ1-2,TRBV29-1,TGCAGCGTTGTCCGGGGACATAATGGCTACACCTTC,CSVVRGHNGYTF
16,-,TRBD2,TRBJ2-7,TRBV4-1,TGCGCCAGCAGCCACCGTAGCGGGGGGGCCGCCTACGAGCAGTACTTC,CASSHRSGGAAYEQYF
16,-,TRBD1,TRBJ2-6,TRBV28,TGTGCCAGCAGGAAACACAGGGGATCGGGGGCCAACGTCCTGACTTTC,CASRKHRGSGANVLTF
11,-,-,TRBJ2-1,TRBV6-5,TGTGCCAGCCGCGAAAGACTGCGGCAGTTCTTC,CASRERLRQFF
16,-,-,TRBJ2-1,TRBV5-5,TGTGCCAGCAGCTTGGACAGCTTTAGCTCCTACAATGAGCAGTTCTTC,CASSLDSFSSYNEQFF
15,-,-,TRBJ2-2,TRBV11-2,TGTGCCGTTATTTCGGGATCCACCTACACCGGGGAGCTGTTTTTT,CAVISGSTYTGELFF
13,once,-,TRBJ2-7,TRBV7-9,TGTGCCAGCAATGGAGGGGTCTCCTACGAGCAGTACTTC,CASNGGVSYEQYF